This record covers a single TCR beta chain. Its cognate antigen is unknown. This record comes from a study of T-cell memory formation after mild COVID-19. About the research overall: TCR clusters showed largely donor specificity.

TCRdb redid the calling of the 5' RACE reads with MiXCR, one entry per CDR3 protein. The table shows about 470,000 distinct CDR3 sequences, with about 23% occurring only once. There are 16 residues in the CDR3. The V and J ends lost 1 base and 6 bases respectively, with 16 bases between them. Germline loops: CDR1 SEHNR, CDR2 FQNEAQ (reference sequence). Findings and caveats of the study: Nothing confirmed that second-wave clones peaking on day 37 were specific for SARS-CoV-2. Within pre-infection memory, some responding clones were found, suggesting cross-reactive memory joined.

The material sequenced was PBMCs or a T cell subset sorted from them (not recorded which). The chain employs TRBV7-9 and TRBJ2-1; a weak D match, TRBD2 (7 bases). The clonotype comes from an adult woman who had mild COVID-19 (a few samples of this study predate the infection). Cell type and time point are not known. The CDR3 loop reads CASSLVGGAAGNEQFF. The CDR3 DNA follows: TGTGCCAGCAGCTTAGTAGGGGGGGCCGCGGGCAATGAGCAGTTCTTC.